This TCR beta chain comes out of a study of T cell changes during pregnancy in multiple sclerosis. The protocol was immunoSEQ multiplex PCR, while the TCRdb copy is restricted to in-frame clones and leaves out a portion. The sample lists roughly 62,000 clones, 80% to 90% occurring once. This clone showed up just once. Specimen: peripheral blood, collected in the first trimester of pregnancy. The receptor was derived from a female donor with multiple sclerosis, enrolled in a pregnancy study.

The CDR3: CASSQTGSPYNEQFF. In nucleotides, the CDR3 is TGTGCCAGCAGCCAGACAGGAAGCCCCTACAATGAGCAGTTCTTC. The chain employs TRBV7-6 and TRBJ2-1; D might be TRBD1 (6 bases). V was shortened by 5 bases and J by 2 bases, with 13 bases between the two germline ends. The CDR3 covers 15 residues. Germline CDR1 is SGHVS and CDR2 is FNYEAQ. Drawing the rest from reference TRBV7-6 and TRBJ2-1, the complete variable domain is GAGVSQSPRYKVTKRGQDVALRCDPISGHVSLYWYRQALGQGPEFLTYFNYEAQQDKSGLPNDRFSAERPEGSISTLTIQRTEQRDSAMYRCASSQTGSPYNEQFFGPGTRLTVL.